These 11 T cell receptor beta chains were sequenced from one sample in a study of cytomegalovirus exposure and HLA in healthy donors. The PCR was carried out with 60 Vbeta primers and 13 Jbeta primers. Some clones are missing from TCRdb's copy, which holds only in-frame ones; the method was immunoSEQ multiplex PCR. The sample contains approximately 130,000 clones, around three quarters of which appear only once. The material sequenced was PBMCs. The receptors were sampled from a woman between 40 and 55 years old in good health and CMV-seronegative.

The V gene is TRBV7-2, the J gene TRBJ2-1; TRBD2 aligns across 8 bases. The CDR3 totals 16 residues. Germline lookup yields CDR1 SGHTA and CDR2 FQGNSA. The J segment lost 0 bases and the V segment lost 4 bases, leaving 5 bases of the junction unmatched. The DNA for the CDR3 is TGTGCCAGCAGCTCCCGTAGCGGGACCTCCTACAATGAGCAGTTCTTC. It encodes CASSSRSGTSYNEQFF.

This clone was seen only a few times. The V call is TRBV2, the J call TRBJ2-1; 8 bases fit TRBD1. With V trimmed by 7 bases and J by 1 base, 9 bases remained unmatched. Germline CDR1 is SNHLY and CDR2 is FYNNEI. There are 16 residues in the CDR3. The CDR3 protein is CASTGTGRRSYNEQFF. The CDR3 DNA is TGTGCCAGCACCGGGACAGGAAGGAGGTCCTACAATGAGCAGTTCTTC. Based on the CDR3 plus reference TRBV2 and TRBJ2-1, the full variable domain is EPEVTQTPSHQVTQMGQEVILRCVPISNHLYFYWYRQILGQKVEFLVSFYNNEISEKSEIFDDQFSVERPDGSNFTLKIRSTKLEDSAMYFCASTGTGRRSYNEQFFGPGTRLTVL.

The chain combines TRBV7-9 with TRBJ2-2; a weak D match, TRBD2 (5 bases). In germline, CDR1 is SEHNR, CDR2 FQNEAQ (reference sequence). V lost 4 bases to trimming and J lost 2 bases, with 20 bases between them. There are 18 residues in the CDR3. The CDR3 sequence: CASSSRLVTSGNTGELFF. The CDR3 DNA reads TGTGCCAGCAGCTCCCGATTGGTAACAAGCGGAAACACCGGGGAGCTGTTTTTT. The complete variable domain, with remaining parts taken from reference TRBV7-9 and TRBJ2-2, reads DTGVSQNPRHKITKRGQNVTFRCDPISEHNRLYWYRQTLGQGPEFLTYFQNEAQLEKSRLLSDRFSAERPKGSFSTLEIQRTEQGDSAMYLCASSSRLVTSGNTGELFFGEGSRLTVL.

The CDR3: CASSGPHGGRYSNQPQHF. The CDR3, as DNA: TGTGCCAGCAGTGGACCCCACGGGGGGCGATATAGCAATCAGCCCCAGCATTTT. The chain has TRBV28 and TRBJ1-5; a weak D match, TRBD1 (6 bases). This CDR3 is 18 amino acids long. Germline V gives CDR1 MDHEN, CDR2 SYDVKM. Trimming cost V 5 bases and J 0 bases, with 20 bases left between them.

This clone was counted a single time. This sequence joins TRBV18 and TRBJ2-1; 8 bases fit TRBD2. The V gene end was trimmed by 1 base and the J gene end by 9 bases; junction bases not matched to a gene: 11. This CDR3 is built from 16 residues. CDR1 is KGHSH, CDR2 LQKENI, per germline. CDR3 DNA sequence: TGTGCCAGCTCACCACGGACAGCGGGAGAGGACGGTGAGCAGTTCTTC. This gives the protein CASSPRTAGEDGEQFF.

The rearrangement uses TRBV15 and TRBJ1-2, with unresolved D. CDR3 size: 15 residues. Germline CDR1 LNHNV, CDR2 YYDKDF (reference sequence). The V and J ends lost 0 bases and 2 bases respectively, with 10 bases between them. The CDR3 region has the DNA TGTGCCACCAGCAGAGATGTGGCTCCCAACTATGGCTACACCTTC. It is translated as CATSRDVAPNYGYTF.

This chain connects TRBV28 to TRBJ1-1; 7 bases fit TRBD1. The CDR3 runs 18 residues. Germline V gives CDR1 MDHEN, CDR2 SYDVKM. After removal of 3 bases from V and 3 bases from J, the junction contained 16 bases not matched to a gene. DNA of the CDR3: TGTGCCAGCAGTTTTCGACAGGGAAAAGGCTCTCGGCACACTGAAGCTTTCTTT. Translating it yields CASSFRQGKGSRHTEAFF.

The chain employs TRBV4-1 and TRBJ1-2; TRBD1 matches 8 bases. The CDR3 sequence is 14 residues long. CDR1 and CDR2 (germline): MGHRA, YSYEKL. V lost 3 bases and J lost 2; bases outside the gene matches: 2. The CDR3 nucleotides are TGCGCCAGCAGCCAGAGGACAGGGAACTATGGCTACACCTTC. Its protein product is CASSQRTGNYGYTF.

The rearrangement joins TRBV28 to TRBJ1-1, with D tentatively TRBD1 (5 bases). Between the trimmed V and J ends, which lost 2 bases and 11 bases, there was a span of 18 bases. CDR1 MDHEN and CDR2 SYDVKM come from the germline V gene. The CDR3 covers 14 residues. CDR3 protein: CASSLVYQGRWAFF. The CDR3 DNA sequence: TGTGCCAGCAGTTTAGTATACCAGGGTAGGTGGGCTTTCTTT. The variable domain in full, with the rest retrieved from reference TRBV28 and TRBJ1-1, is DVKVTQSSRYLVKRTGEKVFLECVQDMDHENMFWYRQDPGLGLRLIYFSYDVKMKEKGDIPEGYSVSREKKERFSLILESASTNQTSMYLCASSLVYQGRWAFFGQGTRLTVV.

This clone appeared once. DNA for the CDR3: TGTGCCAGCAGCAACGTTCCGGCTAGGGGATACAATGAGCAGTTCTTC. Its translation is CASSNVPARGYNEQFF. This chain links TRBV21-1 with TRBJ2-1; no check of the table's D call, TRBD1, against the DNA was made. TRBV21-1 is a recognized pseudogene. The CDR3 length is 16 residues.

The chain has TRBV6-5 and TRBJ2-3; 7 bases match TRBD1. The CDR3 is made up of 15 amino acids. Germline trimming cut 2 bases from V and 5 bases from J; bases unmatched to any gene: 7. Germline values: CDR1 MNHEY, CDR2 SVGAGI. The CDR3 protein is CASSYQQGIRDTQYF. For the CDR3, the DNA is TGTGCCAGCAGTTACCAACAGGGGATCAGAGATACGCAGTATTTT.